These 25 T cell receptor beta chains originate from one sample sequenced in a study of OX40 agonist ivuxolimab in advanced cancers. Method: immunoSEQ multiplex PCR; TCRdb's copy keeps in-frame clones and lacks some. The profile shows 50,000 to 60,000 clones, 70% to 90% of them singletons. The material sequenced was CD4+ or CD8+ T cells sorted from blood, taken in a trial of the OX40 agonist ivuxolimab. The receptors were sampled from an adult with an advanced solid tumor such as melanoma, head and neck, liver or kidney cancer.

J is TRBJ1-2 and V is TRBV27, with D uncertain. The CDR3 length is 12 residues. Germline assignment: CDR1 MNHEY and CDR2 SMNVEV (reference sequence). Trimming took 5 bases from V and 5 from J, leaving 9 bases between them. The CDR3 loop is CASSGDGYGYTF. For the CDR3, the DNA is TGTGCCAGCAGTGGGGATGGGTATGGCTACACCTTC.

This clone has a single count. The chain has TRBV27 and TRBJ2-7; D is undetermined. V lost 3 bases and J 0 bases, leaving 9 bases between the germline ends. Germline V gives CDR1 MNHEY, CDR2 SMNVEV (reference sequence). The CDR3 runs 14 residues. In DNA, the CDR3 is TGTGCCAGCAGTTTCTCTCCTAGCTCCTACGAGCAGTACTTC. Its translation: CASSFSPSSYEQYF.

A single count supports this clone. This chain links TRBV7-6 with TRBJ1-6, with unresolved D. Germline-derived CDR1 and CDR2 are SGHVS and FNYEAQ. The V and J ends lost 0 bases and 10 bases respectively, with 10 bases between them. The CDR3 contains 14 residues. CDR3 amino acids: CASSLAGSESPLHF. In nucleotides, the CDR3 is TGTGCCAGCAGCTTAGCGGGGTCAGAATCACCCCTCCACTTT.

This clone was seen just once. The chain uses TRBV6-4 and TRBJ2-1; 15 nucleotides match TRBD2. Germline CDR1 MRHNA, CDR2 SNTAGT. V was pared by 5 bases and J by 8 bases, with 16 bases of the junction left unmatched. This CDR3 comprises 19 residues. In DNA form, the CDR3 reads TGTGCCAGCAGTCGGTACGGGACTAGCGGGGGGTCCCTGTCCGATGAGCAGTTCTTC. It yields the protein CASSRYGTSGGSLSDEQFF.

V is TRBV27 and J is TRBJ2-1; perhaps D is TRBD1 or TRBD2 (6 bases each). Germline CDR1 reads MNHEY; CDR2 reads SMNVEV (reference sequence). This CDR3 is built from 14 residues. Trimming took off 2 bases at V and 2 bases at J, with 7 bases between the two ends. In nucleotides, the CDR3 is TGTGCCAGCAGTTTAAGGGGGGCCTACAATGAGCAGTTCTTC. It translates to CASSLRGAYNEQFF.

The chain carries TRBV10-2 and TRBJ2-1, with 7 bases aligning to TRBD2. The ends lost 3 bases at V and 4 bases at J; junction bases unmatched: 3. The CDR3 has 14 residues. Germline V CDR1 and CDR2: WSHSY, SAAADI. As DNA, the CDR3 is TGCGCCAGCAGTGAACTGGGAGGGTACAATGAGCAGTTCTTC. Protein product: CASSELGGYNEQFF.

The V and J genes are TRBV15 and TRBJ1-6; possible D gene TRBD1, 6 bases. Trimming took 0 bases from V and 7 from J, leaving 13 bases between them. The CDR3 spans 16 residues. The germline V gene has CDR1 LNHNV and CDR2 YYDKDF (reference sequence). The DNA for the CDR3 is TGTGCCACCAGCAGAGATCCCGGGGGCTCGAATTCACCCCTCCACTTT. Protein sequence: CATSRDPGGSNSPLHF.

The rearrangement links TRBV5-6 to TRBJ1-1; TRBD1 might be the D (5 bases). The CDR3 consists of 13 residues. Germline-derived CDR1 and CDR2 are SGHDT and YYEEEE. Trimming pared 0 bases from V and 6 bases from J, leaving 9 bases between. For the CDR3, the DNA is TGTGCCAGCAGCTTGGTGGGGGATTCTGAAGCTTTCTTT. This gives the protein CASSLVGDSEAFF.

V gene TRBV4-1 combines with J gene TRBJ1-6, with a tentative D call TRBD1 (5 bases). The V end was cut by 3 bases, the J end by 9 bases, with 21 bases between. Germline V gene lookup returns CDR1 MGHRA and CDR2 YSYEKL. The CDR3 covers 17 residues. CDR3 loop: CASSQEIPGHLISPLHF. The CDR3 DNA is TGCGCCAGCAGCCAGGAGATCCCAGGACACCTGATTTCACCCCTCCACTTT.

The J gene is TRBJ1-2, the V gene TRBV5-6; D not certain. Germline V gives CDR1 SGHDT, CDR2 YYEEEE. V was clipped by 0 bases and J by 1 base, with 7 bases between them. This CDR3 contains 14 residues. This chain's CDR3 is CASSLEMDNYGYTF. In DNA, the CDR3 is TGTGCCAGCAGCTTGGAAATGGATAACTATGGCTACACCTTC.

Only one count was recorded for this clone. The V gene is TRBV7-8, the J gene TRBJ2-7; D gene ambiguous. Germline values: CDR1 SGHVS, CDR2 FQNEAQ. The CDR3 consists of 13 residues. The V end was cut by 4 bases, the J end by 2 bases, with 9 bases between. The CDR3: CASSSGYTYEQYF. The CDR3 nucleotides read TGTGCCAGCAGCTCCGGATACACCTACGAGCAGTACTTC.

The chain has TRBV5-6 and TRBJ2-3; no clear D gene. The CDR3 is made up of 14 amino acids. CDR1 SGHDT and CDR2 YYEEEE come from the germline V gene. Trimming took 5 bases from V and 4 from J, leaving 14 bases between them. The CDR3 DNA reads TGTGCCAGCAGTCTTCAATCTTTTCCAGATACGCAGTATTTT. Protein product: CASSLQSFPDTQYF.

This clone occurred a few times. The J gene is TRBJ1-5, the V gene TRBV4-1; 9 bases match TRBD1. This CDR3 comprises 16 residues. V was pared by 4 bases and J by 0 bases, with 4 bases of the junction left unmatched. Germline loops: CDR1 MGHRA, CDR2 YSYEKL. The DNA of the CDR3 is TGCGCCAGCAGCCCGAGGACAGGGGATAGCAATCAGCCCCAGCATTTT. Protein: CASSPRTGDSNQPQHF.

This chain joins TRBV4-1 and TRBJ2-7; no reliable D call. There are 13 residues in the CDR3. Trimming removed 3 bases at V and 7 bases at J, with 13 bases between. From germline, CDR1 is MGHRA and CDR2 YSYEKL. DNA for the CDR3: TGCGCCAGCAGCCATCCTTCCATTGGGGAGCAGTACTTC. It yields the protein CASSHPSIGEQYF.

This clone has only one observation. The chain is built from TRBV7-2 and TRBJ2-1; 8 nucleotides line up with TRBD2. V was pared by 3 bases and J by 0 bases, with 7 bases of the junction left unmatched. CDR1 SGHTA and CDR2 FQGNSA come from the germline V gene. The CDR3 contains 17 residues. In DNA, the CDR3 is TGTGCCAGCAGCTTGGCCATAGCGGGGAGCTCCTACAATGAGCAGTTCTTC. Protein product: CASSLAIAGSSYNEQFF.

The rearrangement links TRBV30 to TRBJ2-5; tentative D call: TRBD1 (6 bases). CDR3 size: 15 residues. Germline V lookup: CDR1 GTSNPN, CDR2 SVGIG (reference sequence). V lost 2 bases and J lost 0, with 13 bases in between. CDR3 sequence reads: CAWSSPGQYQETQYF. CDR3 DNA sequence: TGTGCCTGGAGTTCCCCCGGACAGTACCAAGAGACCCAGTACTTC.

The chain combines TRBV27 with TRBJ2-1; D is perhaps TRBD1 (5 bases). The CDR3 covers 14 residues. V dropped 2 bases and J dropped 5 bases, with 10 bases sitting between them. The germline gives CDR1 MNHEY, CDR2 SMNVEV (reference sequence). The CDR3 nucleotides are TGTGCCAGCAGTTTAAGGGGATTCAACAATGAGCAGTTCTTC. Protein sequence: CASSLRGFNNEQFF.

Only one count was recorded for this clone. CDR3: CASSLDPRETQYF. The CDR3, as DNA: TGTGCCAGCAGCCTGGACCCACGGGAGACCCAGTACTTC. The chain is built from TRBV7-9 and TRBJ2-5; D gene unclear. The V end was cut by 5 bases, the J end by 5 bases, with 12 bases between. Germline V lookup: CDR1 SEHNR, CDR2 FQNEAQ (reference sequence). The CDR3 totals 13 residues. Together with reference TRBV7-9 and TRBJ2-5, the CDR3 gives the full variable domain: DTGVSQNPRHKITKRGQNVTFRCDPISEHNRLYWYRQTLGQGPEFLTYFQNEAQLEKSRLLSDRFSAERPKGSFSTLEIQRTEQGDSAMYLCASSLDPRETQYFGPGTRLLVL.

The rearrangement uses TRBV4-3 and TRBJ1-4; D is unresolved. The V and J ends lost 0 bases and 6 bases respectively, with 11 bases between them. This CDR3 spans 15 amino acids. Looked up from germline, CDR1 is LGHNA and CDR2 is YSLEER. The chain's CDR3 is CASSQDRTSYEKLFF. The CDR3 coding sequence is TGCGCCAGCAGCCAAGATAGAACATCGTATGAAAAACTGTTTTTT.

This chain connects TRBV4-3 to TRBJ2-7; 11 bases agree with TRBD2. Germline V lookup: CDR1 LGHNA, CDR2 YSLEER. V gave up 0 bases and J gave up 4 bases; unmatched junction bases: 8. This CDR3 is built from 17 residues. The CDR3: CASSQERLAGGPYEQYF. In DNA, the CDR3 is TGCGCCAGCAGCCAAGAGAGGCTAGCGGGGGGACCATACGAGCAGTACTTC.

The V call is TRBV5-1, the J call TRBJ2-3; either TRBD1 or TRBD2 may fit D (6 bases each). This CDR3 has 18 residues. Germline lookup yields CDR1 SGHRS and CDR2 YFSETQ. The V end lost 0 bases, the J end lost 5 bases, and 22 bases lay between the germline ends. DNA for the CDR3: TGCGCCAGCAGCTTGGTGGCCGGGGGCCCCTTCGTAGAAGATACGCAGTATTTT. This codes for CASSLVAGGPFVEDTQYF.

The chain is built from TRBV4-1 and TRBJ1-1; no clear D. V was shortened by 2 bases and J by 0 bases, with 13 bases between the two germline ends. The CDR3 contains 16 residues. Germline lookup yields CDR1 MGHRA and CDR2 YSYEKL. CDR3 DNA: TGCGCCAGCAGCCAAACGGAAGTGCTCATGAACACTGAAGCTTTCTTT. It yields the protein CASSQTEVLMNTEAFF.

The chain has TRBV7-3 and TRBJ1-1; D unresolved. The V end was cut by 5 bases, the J end by 0 bases, with 7 bases between. The V gene's germline CDR1 is SGHTA and CDR2 FQGTGA. This CDR3 contains 13 residues. CDR3: CASSEGLNTEAFF. CDR3 in DNA: TGTGCCAGCAGCGAGGGCTTGAACACTGAAGCTTTCTTT.

In nucleotides, the CDR3 is TGTGCCACGCGTATTGGGGCCAACGTCCTGACTTTC. This encodes CATRIGANVLTF. V gene TRBV7-9 combines with J gene TRBJ2-6; no reliable D call. Deletions cut 10 bases from V and 3 bases from J, with 7 bases between. The V gene's germline CDR1 is SEHNR and CDR2 FQNEAQ (reference sequence). This CDR3 is built from 12 residues.

The rearrangement links TRBV2 to TRBJ1-1; D uncertain. Germline CDR1 SNHLY, CDR2 FYNNEI. The length of the CDR3 is 10 residues. Deletions cut 7 bases from V and 6 bases from J, with 6 bases between. The DNA of the CDR3 is TGTGCCAGCATTCGCGCTGAAGCTTTCTTT. Its translation is CASIRAEAFF.